Presented here are 25 T cell receptor beta chains from one specimen sequenced in a study of siplizumab effects on memory and regulatory T cells. The data were produced by immunoSEQ multiplex PCR, yet TCRdb's version contains in-frame clones alone and is incomplete. The data contain 100,000 or so clones, 91% of them singletons. The sequencing sample was made of CD4+ T cells sorted from blood. The receptors originated from a human donor in good health. Some clones in this sample may be carry-over from other donors' samples.

This clone has a handful of counts. This chain joins TRBV5-1 and TRBJ2-2; 9 bases are shared with TRBD1. Germline V gene data show CDR1 as SGHRS and CDR2 as YFSETQ. The CDR3 consists of 16 residues. V was clipped by 1 base and J by 7 bases; unmatched bases: 8. This chain's CDR3 is CASSLYRGRTIGELFF. For the CDR3, the DNA is TGCGCCAGCAGCTTGTACAGGGGGCGCACGATCGGGGAGCTGTTTTTT. The whole variable domain, filled in from reference TRBV5-1 and TRBJ2-2, reads KAGVTQTPRYLIKTRGQQVTLSCSPISGHRSVSWYQQTPGQGLQFLFEYFSETQRNKGNFPGRFSGRQFSNSRSEMNVSTLELGDSALYLCASSLYRGRTIGELFFGEGSRLTVL.

This sequence joins TRBV19 and TRBJ1-5, with a weak D call TRBD1 (6 bases). Germline V gives CDR1 LNHDA, CDR2 SQIVND (reference sequence). This CDR3 is built from 16 residues. V lost 5 bases and J lost 5, with 19 bases in between. In nucleotides, the CDR3 is TGTGCCAGTAGTGTAACCTGGACAGCGCAAGATCAGCCCCAGCATTTT. This encodes CASSVTWTAQDQPQHF. The complete variable domain, with remaining parts taken from reference TRBV19 and TRBJ1-5, reads DGGITQSPKYLFRKEGQNVTLSCEQNLNHDAMYWYRQDPGQGLRLIYYSQIVNDFQKGDIAEGYSVSREKKESFPLTVTSAQKNPTAFYLCASSVTWTAQDQPQHFGDGTRLSIL.

In its sample, this clone was seen once. The chain uses TRBV10-3 and TRBJ1-3; 10 bases map to TRBD1. V gave up 6 bases and J gave up 0 bases; unmatched junction bases: 2. The V gene's germline CDR1 is ENHRY and CDR2 SYGVKD. The CDR3 runs to 15 residues. The CDR3 DNA follows: TGTGCCATCAGGGACAGGGGGATCTCTGGAAACACCATATATTTT. Encoded protein: CAIRDRGISGNTIYF.

This chain links TRBV2 with TRBJ2-5; no definite D call. The J call is in doubt because the DNA end fits TRBJ2-7 better. Germline CDR1 is SNHLY and CDR2 is FYNNEI. The CDR3 loop spans 14 amino acids. CDR3 sequence (DNA): TGTGCCAGCAGTCTTGCAGCTAACTCCTACGAGCAGTACTTC. Translation gives CASSLAANSYEQYF.

In its sample, this clone was seen once. This chain uses TRBV21-1 with TRBJ2-7; the table's D gene call, TRBD1, was not cross checked with the DNA. TRBV21-1 is tagged as a pseudogene. This CDR3 has 19 residues. CDR3: CASSKGTGKPGLSSYEQYF. The CDR3 bases are TGTGCCAGCAGCAAAGGGACAGGGAAGCCCGGACTAAGCTCCTACGAGCAGTACTTC.

The chain is built from TRBV18 and TRBJ2-5; possibly TRBD1 or TRBD2 for D (6 bases each). Trimming left V 2 bases short and J 5 bases short, with 12 bases between. Germline assignment: CDR1 KGHSH and CDR2 LQKENI. The CDR3 runs 14 residues. The CDR3 loop reads CASSPRGARETQYF. The CDR3 DNA is TGTGCCAGCTCACCAAGGGGGGCGCGGGAGACCCAGTACTTC.

The chain employs TRBV2 and TRBJ2-3, with D perhaps matching TRBD2 (5 bases). Deletions cut 3 bases from V and 2 bases from J, with 12 bases between. The CDR3 runs to 15 residues. Germline CDR1 SNHLY, CDR2 FYNNEI. The CDR3 loop reads CASSELLGFTDTQYF. The CDR3 region has the DNA TGTGCCAGCAGTGAGTTACTAGGATTCACAGATACGCAGTATTTT. The variable domain in full, completed from reference TRBV2 and TRBJ2-3, reads EPEVTQTPSHQVTQMGQEVILRCVPISNHLYFYWYRQILGQKVEFLVSFYNNEISEKSEIFDDQFSVERPDGSNFTLKIRSTKLEDSAMYFCASSELLGFTDTQYFGPGTRLTVL.

Only a few counts were recorded for this clone. The V gene is TRBV10-3, the J gene TRBJ1-1; 8 bases match TRBD1. CDR3 length: 17 amino acids. V was clipped by 4 bases and J by 0 bases; unmatched bases: 10. Germline V gives CDR1 ENHRY, CDR2 SYGVKD. Here the CDR3 reads CAISGDPGQAMNTEAFF. CDR3 sequence (DNA): TGTGCCATCAGTGGAGATCCGGGACAGGCAATGAACACTGAAGCTTTCTTT.

This clone was recorded only once. In DNA form, the CDR3 reads TGTGCCAGCAGTGACGGACTTCCAGACACCCAGTACTTC. It codes for CASSDGLPDTQYF. This sequence joins TRBV6-1 and TRBJ2-5; TRBD2 is a possible D gene (5 bases). V was cut by 3 bases and J by 8 bases, with 13 bases left in between. Germline values: CDR1 MNHNS, CDR2 SASEGT. The CDR3 contains 13 residues.

The chain links TRBV27 to TRBJ2-2, with 13 bases matching TRBD2. V shed 3 bases and J 9 bases; nucleotides not matched to a gene: 7. CDR3 length: 16 residues. Per the germline V gene, CDR1 is MNHEY and CDR2 is SMNVEV (reference sequence). CDR3 loop: CASSLLLAGGPRELFF. The DNA for the CDR3 is TGTGCCAGCAGTTTGTTACTAGCGGGAGGGCCCCGGGAGCTGTTTTTT.

This chain uses TRBV5-1 with TRBJ2-6; TRBD1 agrees at 7 bases. The CDR3 extends over 19 amino acids. Germline V lookup: CDR1 SGHRS, CDR2 YFSETQ. The V gene end was trimmed by 5 bases and the J gene end by 0 bases; junction bases not matched to a gene: 14. The CDR3 DNA reads TGCGCCAGCAGGTCACCACTGGCAGGGGGTTTCTCTGGGGCCAACGTCCTGACTTTC. It specifies CASRSPLAGGFSGANVLTF.

The rearrangement uses TRBV6-1 and TRBJ2-5, with D possibly TRBD1 on 6 matching bases. The length of the CDR3 is 13 residues. CDR1 is MNHNS, CDR2 SASEGT, per germline. V was pared by 7 bases and J by 5 bases, with 14 bases between. The DNA for the CDR3 is TGTGCCAGCAATACAGGGTTTTTCGAGACCCAGTACTTC. Translated: CASNTGFFETQYF.

The chain uses TRBV5-1 and TRBJ2-7, with 11 bases lining up with TRBD2. Germline V gene sequence: CDR1 SGHRS, CDR2 YFSETQ. Trimming removed 1 base from V and 0 bases from J; junction bases left unmatched: 3. This CDR3 contains 16 residues. The CDR3 loop is CASSLRLAGGSYEQYF. Written as DNA, the CDR3 is TGCGCCAGCAGCTTGAGGCTAGCGGGAGGCTCCTACGAGCAGTACTTC. Drawing the rest from reference TRBV5-1 and TRBJ2-7, the complete variable domain is KAGVTQTPRYLIKTRGQQVTLSCSPISGHRSVSWYQQTPGQGLQFLFEYFSETQRNKGNFPGRFSGRQFSNSRSEMNVSTLELGDSALYLCASSLRLAGGSYEQYFGPGTRLTVT.

The chain links TRBV6-1 to TRBJ2-3, with 7 bases matching TRBD1. V lost 1 base to trimming and J lost 2 bases; unmatched junction nucleotides: 6. CDR1 and CDR2 (germline): MNHNS, SASEGT. CDR3 size: 16 residues. In DNA form, the CDR3 reads TGTGCCAGCAGTGAAGTACAGGGGCAATTCACAGATACGCAGTATTTT. Its protein is CASSEVQGQFTDTQYF.

The chain combines TRBV5-5 with TRBJ2-7, with D tentatively TRBD2 (5 bases). CDR1 and CDR2 (germline): SGHKS, YYEKEE (reference sequence). The ends were cut back, 4 bases at V and 3 bases at J, with 17 bases in the middle. The CDR3 spans 15 residues. In DNA, the CDR3 is TGTGCCAGCAGCCCCGGGGTGGGGATAGTCTACGAGCAGTACTTC. Residues: CASSPGVGIVYEQYF.

The chain uses TRBV15 and TRBJ2-1, with D unclear. The V end lost 0 bases, the J end lost 4 bases, and 4 bases lay between the germline ends. This CDR3 region has 13 residues. The germline CDR1 and CDR2 sequences are LNHNV and YYDKDF (reference sequence). The CDR3 nucleotides are TGTGCCACCAGCAGAGATCCGTACAATGAGCAGTTCTTC. Amino acid sequence: CATSRDPYNEQFF.

The rearrangement joins TRBV2 to TRBJ1-6, with 10 positions matching TRBD1. Germline trimming cut 3 bases from V and 6 bases from J; bases unmatched to any gene: 2. This CDR3 contains 15 residues. Germline-derived CDR1 and CDR2 are SNHLY and FYNNEI. CDR3: CASSERDRGNSPLHF. The CDR3 DNA is TGTGCCAGCAGTGAGCGGGACAGGGGTAATTCACCCCTCCACTTT.

The rearrangement uses TRBV2 and TRBJ1-2; D is undetermined. The CDR3 runs 11 residues. V was shortened by 2 bases and J by 10 bases, with 8 bases between the two germline ends. CDR1 and CDR2 from the germline V gene are SNHLY and FYNNEI. CDR3 in amino acids: CASSESVDYTF. As DNA, the CDR3 is TGTGCCAGCAGTGAATCTGTAGACTACACCTTC.

J is TRBJ1-1 and V is TRBV6-6, with 7 bases matching TRBD1. The trim removed 6 bases at V and 5 bases at J, leaving 12 bases unmatched. The CDR3 length is 15 residues. Looked up from germline, CDR1 is MNHNY and CDR2 is SVGAGI (reference sequence). CDR3 DNA: TGTGCCAGCAGGAGTACAGGGGCCGGCGGGACTGAAGCTTTCTTT. Amino acids: CASRSTGAGGTEAFF.

V gene TRBV5-6 combines with J gene TRBJ1-1; possible D gene TRBD1, 5 bases. The CDR3 loop spans 14 amino acids. CDR1 is SGHDT, CDR2 YYEEEE, per germline. The V end was cut by 4 bases, the J end by 0 bases, with 10 bases between. The CDR3 DNA is TGTGCCAGCAGCACCAGGGTCATGAACACTGAAGCTTTCTTT. Its translation: CASSTRVMNTEAFF.

The gene calls are TRBV21-1 and TRBJ2-1; the listed D gene, TRBD2, was not tested against the DNA. TRBV21-1 is annotated as a pseudogene. The CDR3 length is 16 residues. The CDR3 DNA sequence: TGTGCCAGCAGCGAGCCAGCGGGTAGGACCTACAATGAGCAGTTCTTC. Amino acids: CASSEPAGRTYNEQFF.

This clone was observed once. The V gene is TRBV30, the J gene TRBJ2-6; D uncertain. The germline gives CDR1 GTSNPN, CDR2 SVGIG (reference sequence). The CDR3 spans 13 residues. Trimming left V 4 bases short and J 0 bases short, with 4 bases between. DNA of the CDR3: TGTGCCTGGAAGTTCTCTGGGGCCAACGTCCTGACTTTC. It codes for CAWKFSGANVLTF.

The chain uses TRBV2 and TRBJ1-5, with D perhaps TRBD1 (6 bases). Trimming removed 8 bases at V and 6 bases at J, with 17 bases between. Germline CDR1 is SNHLY and CDR2 is FYNNEI. The CDR3 runs 14 residues. The CDR3, as DNA: TGTGCCAGCGGAGACAGGATCGTTGGTCAGCCCCAGCATTTT. Translating gives CASGDRIVGQPQHF.

This chain links TRBV9 with TRBJ1-1, with 7 bases that match TRBD1. Losses at the gene ends were 3 bases for V and 4 bases for J; bases not matched to a gene: 9. This CDR3 has 15 amino acids. Germline-derived CDR1 and CDR2 are SGDLS and YYNGEE. CDR3 sequence reads: CASSAQTGTGTEAFF. CDR3 bases: TGTGCCAGCAGCGCCCAGACAGGGACGGGCACTGAAGCTTTCTTT.

The rearrangement uses TRBV2 and TRBJ2-1; 7 bases are a match to TRBD1. Losses at the gene ends were 3 bases for V and 7 bases for J; bases not matched to a gene: 9. CDR3 length: 15 residues. Germline V gene lookup returns CDR1 SNHLY and CDR2 FYNNEI. The CDR3 region is CASSDNRGRENEQFF. The CDR3 DNA is TGTGCCAGCAGTGATAACAGGGGTAGAGAAAATGAGCAGTTCTTC.